This T cell receptor (beta chain) appears in the sequencing data of a study of OX40 agonist ivuxolimab in advanced cancers. Clones were read by immunoSEQ multiplex PCR, and TCRdb kept only the in-frame ones, dropping some. The sample has about 69,000 clones, about 80% seen once; the top ten hold 2% to 2.5%. The sequencing here drew on CD4+ or CD8+ T cells sorted from blood, taken in a trial of the OX40 agonist ivuxolimab. The sequence was obtained from an adult with an advanced solid tumor such as melanoma, head and neck, liver or kidney cancer.

This CDR3 is CASSIGGKSYNEQFF. The CDR3 DNA follows: TGTGCCAGTAGTATAGGCGGGAAGTCCTACAATGAGCAGTTCTTC. V is TRBV19 and J is TRBJ2-1; a weak D match, TRBD2 (6 bases). Trimming stripped 1 base from V and 1 base from J, with 8 bases between. CDR1 and CDR2 (germline): LNHDA, SQIVND (reference sequence). The CDR3 is made up of 15 amino acids.